This T cell receptor (beta chain) was captured in a study of CD8 T cells in ankylosing spondylitis. Libraries for TCR beta were made by quantitative 5'-RACE with molecular barcodes. TCRdb redid the calling of the 5' RACE reads with MiXCR, one entry per CDR3 protein. The sample includes 700,000 to 1,000,000 distinct CDR3 sequences, roughly 12% of them seen just once. Regarding the study as a whole: Significantly higher representation of disease-linked clones was reported for matched ankylosing spondylitis synovial fluid. Some motif variants had been reported before (in reactive arthritis synovial fluid and blood). Relatively rare in peripheral blood, disease-linked clones were also CD8+. Seemingly characteristic of ankylosing spondylitis blood was a TCR beta motif consisting of eight highly homologous variants.

A note on this clonotype: Antigen: not known.

Germline loops: CDR1 DFQATT, CDR2 SNEGSKA (reference sequence). The CDR3 sequence is 14 residues long. The V gene is TRBV20-1, the J gene TRBJ2-5; D may correspond to TRBD1 or TRBD2 (6 bases each). The sequenced sample consisted of blood, either unsorted or a sorted T cell fraction (not recorded which). The sequence came from a male donor with ankylosing spondylitis. CDR3 DNA sequence: TGCAGCCTGGGGGGCAGAGTCTTTCAAGAGACCCAGTACTTC. Residues: CSLGGRVFQETQYF.